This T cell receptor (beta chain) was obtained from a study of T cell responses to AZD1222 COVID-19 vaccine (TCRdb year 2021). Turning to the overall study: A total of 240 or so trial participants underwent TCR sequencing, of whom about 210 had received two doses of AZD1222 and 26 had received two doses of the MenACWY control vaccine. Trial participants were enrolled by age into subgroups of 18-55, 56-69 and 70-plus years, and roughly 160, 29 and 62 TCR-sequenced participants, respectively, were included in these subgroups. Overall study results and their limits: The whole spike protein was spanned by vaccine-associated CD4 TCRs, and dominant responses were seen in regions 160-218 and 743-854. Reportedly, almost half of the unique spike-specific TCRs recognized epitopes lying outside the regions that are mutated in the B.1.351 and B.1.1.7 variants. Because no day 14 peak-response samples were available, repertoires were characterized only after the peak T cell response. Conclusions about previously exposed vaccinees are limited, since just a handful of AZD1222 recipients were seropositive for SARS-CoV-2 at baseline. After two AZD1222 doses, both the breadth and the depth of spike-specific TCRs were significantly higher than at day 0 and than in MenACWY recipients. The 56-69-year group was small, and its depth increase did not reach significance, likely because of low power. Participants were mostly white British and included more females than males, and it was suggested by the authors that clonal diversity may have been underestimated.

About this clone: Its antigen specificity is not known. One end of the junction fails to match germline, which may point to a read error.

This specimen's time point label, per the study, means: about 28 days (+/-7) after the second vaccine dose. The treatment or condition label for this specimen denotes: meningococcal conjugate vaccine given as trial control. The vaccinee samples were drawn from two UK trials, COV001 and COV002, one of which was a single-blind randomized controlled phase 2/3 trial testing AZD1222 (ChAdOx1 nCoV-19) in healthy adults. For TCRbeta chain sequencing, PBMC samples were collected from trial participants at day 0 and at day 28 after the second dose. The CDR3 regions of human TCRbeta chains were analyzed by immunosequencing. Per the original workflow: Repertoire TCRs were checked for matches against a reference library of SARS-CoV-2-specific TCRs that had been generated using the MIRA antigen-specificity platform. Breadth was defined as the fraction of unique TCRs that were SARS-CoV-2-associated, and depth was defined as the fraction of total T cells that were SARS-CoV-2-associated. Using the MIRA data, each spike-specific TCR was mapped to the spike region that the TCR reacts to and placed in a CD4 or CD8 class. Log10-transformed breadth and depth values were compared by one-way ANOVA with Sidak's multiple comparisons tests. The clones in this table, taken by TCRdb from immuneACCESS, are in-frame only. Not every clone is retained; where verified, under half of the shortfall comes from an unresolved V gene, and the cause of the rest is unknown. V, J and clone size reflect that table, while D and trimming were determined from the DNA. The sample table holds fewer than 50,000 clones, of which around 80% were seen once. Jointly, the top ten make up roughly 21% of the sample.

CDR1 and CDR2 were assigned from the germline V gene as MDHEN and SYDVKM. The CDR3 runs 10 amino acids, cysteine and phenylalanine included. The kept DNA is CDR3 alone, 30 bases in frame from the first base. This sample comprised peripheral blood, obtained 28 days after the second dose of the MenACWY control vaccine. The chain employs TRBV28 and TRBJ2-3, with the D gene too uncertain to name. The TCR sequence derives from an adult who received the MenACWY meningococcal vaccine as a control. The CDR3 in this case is CASSSDTQYF. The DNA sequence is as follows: TGTGCCAGCAGCTCAGACACGCAGTATTTT.